Presented here are 28 T cell receptor beta chains from one specimen sequenced in a study of blood T cell repertoires in COVID-19. TCRdb keeps only in-frame clones here, not all; method: immunoSEQ multiplex PCR. The table lists more than 250,000 clones, roughly 84% of them singletons. Sequencing input: peripheral blood. The origin of the receptors is a man aged 45-60 years with active or convalescent COVID-19.

This chain connects TRBV18 to TRBJ2-7, with D possibly TRBD1 on 6 matching bases. From germline, CDR1 is KGHSH and CDR2 LQKENI. The CDR3 sequence is 16 residues long. V was cut by 6 bases and J by 2 bases, with 20 bases left in between. The CDR3 loop is CASSLNNRVSTYEQYF. The CDR3 nucleotides are TGTGCCAGCTCCCTAAATAACAGGGTTTCAACCTACGAGCAGTACTTC.

The chain recombines TRBV28 with TRBJ1-6; 7 positions agree with TRBD1. The CDR3 contains 15 residues. V was pared by 6 bases and J by 1 base, with 3 bases of the junction left unmatched. From germline, CDR1 is MDHEN and CDR2 SYDVKM. The CDR3 DNA reads TGTGCCAGCAGGTTACAGGGGTCCTATAATTCACCCCTCCACTTT. Protein sequence: CASRLQGSYNSPLHF.

The chain combines TRBV6-1 with TRBJ1-1; 11 bases align to TRBD1. CDR1 MNHNS and CDR2 SASEGT come from the germline V gene. The CDR3 extends over 16 amino acids. Germline trimming cut 0 bases from V and 11 bases from J; bases unmatched to any gene: 11. Written as DNA, the CDR3 is TGTGCCAGCAGTGAAGCCAGGGCCTGGACAGGGGGCCTCGCTTTCTTT. This codes for CASSEARAWTGGLAFF.

The chain links TRBV5-5 to TRBJ2-1; 15 nucleotides match TRBD2. CDR3 length: 18 residues. After removal of 4 bases from V and 0 bases from J, the junction contained 5 bases not matched to a gene. CDR1 SGHKS and CDR2 YYEKEE come from the germline V gene (reference sequence). CDR3 in amino acids: CASSPGTSGGFSYNEQFF. CDR3 coding DNA: TGTGCCAGCAGCCCGGGGACTAGCGGGGGGTTCTCCTACAATGAGCAGTTCTTC. Looking up the rest from reference TRBV5-5 and TRBJ2-1 gives the full variable domain: DAGVTQSPTHLIKTRGQQVTLRCSPISGHKSVSWYQQVLGQGPQFIFQYYEKEERGRGNFPDRFSARQFPNYSSELNVNALLLGDSALYLCASSPGTSGGFSYNEQFFGPGTRLTVL.

This clone was recorded only once. The rearrangement links TRBV6-6 to TRBJ2-1, with 8 nucleotides matching TRBD1. The V gene's germline CDR1 is MNHNY and CDR2 SVGAGI (reference sequence). After removal of 5 bases from V and 5 bases from J, the junction contained 5 bases not matched to a gene. The CDR3 is 14 residues long. This chain's CDR3 is CASSRQGTNNEQFF. The CDR3 nucleotides read TGTGCCAGCAGTCGACAGGGGACCAACAATGAGCAGTTCTTC.

The chain has TRBV23-1 and TRBJ1-1; D is uncertain. TRBV23-1 is known as an ORF, though its function is uncertain. Deletions cut 2 bases from V and 3 bases from J, with 22 bases between. This CDR3 has 18 residues. Here the CDR3 reads CASSQPSYRTPGDTEAFF. CDR3 in DNA: TGCGCCAGCAGTCAACCCTCATACCGGACGCCCGGGGACACTGAAGCTTTCTTT.

The V and J genes are TRBV7-3 and TRBJ2-7; D gene ambiguous. CDR1 and CDR2 (germline): SGHTA, FQGTGA. Trimming left V 5 bases short and J 5 bases short, with 13 bases between. This CDR3 is built from 13 residues. The CDR3 loop is CASSPTLRDEQYF. CDR3 DNA: TGTGCCAGCAGCCCCACGTTGAGAGACGAGCAGTACTTC.

The rearrangement uses TRBV6-9 and TRBJ1-1; D gene unclear. CDR3 length equals 15 residues. From germline, CDR1 is MNHGY and CDR2 SVAAGI. Deletions cut 4 bases from V and 3 bases from J, with 15 bases between. The CDR3 sequence is CASSCYGEEDTEAFF. In nucleotides, the CDR3 is TGTGCCAGCAGTTGCTACGGGGAAGAGGACACTGAAGCTTTCTTT.

The rearrangement joins TRBV27 to TRBJ1-2; TRBD1 matches at 9 bases. CDR3 length: 15 residues. V lost 6 bases to trimming and J lost 2 bases; unmatched junction nucleotides: 7. CDR1 MNHEY and CDR2 SMNVEV come from the germline V gene (reference sequence). CDR3 nucleotides: TGTGCCAGCAGCTTTGGGACAGGGATAAACTATGGCTACACCTTC. Protein product: CASSFGTGINYGYTF.

The V gene is TRBV3-1 (or the pseudogene TRBV3-2), the J gene TRBJ1-2; the D gene is possibly TRBD1 (5 bases). The CDR3 covers 15 residues. The ends were cut back, 1 base at V and 4 bases at J, with 13 bases in the middle. Germline V gives CDR1 LGHDT, CDR2 YNNKEL (reference sequence). CDR3 in amino acids: CASSQGVGDSYGYTF. For the CDR3, the DNA is TGTGCCAGCAGCCAAGGAGTAGGGGACTCCTATGGCTACACCTTC.

A few counts support this clone. V usage is TRBV5-1 and J usage is TRBJ2-2; TRBD1 matches 8 bases. The junction had 8 bases not matched to a gene; V was cut back by 7 bases and J by 6 bases. The length of the CDR3 is 14 residues. Germline CDR1 reads SGHRS; CDR2 reads YFSETQ. The CDR3 region is CASDRGAPPGELFF. The DNA of the CDR3 is TGCGCCAGCGACAGGGGCGCCCCCCCCGGGGAGCTGTTTTTT. Drawing the rest from reference TRBV5-1 and TRBJ2-2, the complete variable domain is KAGVTQTPRYLIKTRGQQVTLSCSPISGHRSVSWYQQTPGQGLQFLFEYFSETQRNKGNFPGRFSGRQFSNSRSEMNVSTLELGDSALYLCASDRGAPPGELFFGEGSRLTVL.

The chain joins TRBV28 to TRBJ2-5; 9 nucleotides line up with TRBD1. Looked up from germline, CDR1 is MDHEN and CDR2 is SYDVKM. The CDR3 has 15 residues. With 6 bases clipped from V and 5 bases from J, the junction kept 10 bases outside the gene matches. In nucleotides, the CDR3 is TGTGCCAGCAGGACGGACAGGGGAGCGGGGGAGACCCAGTACTTC. This codes for CASRTDRGAGETQYF. Together with reference TRBV28 and TRBJ2-5, the CDR3 gives the full variable domain: DVKVTQSSRYLVKRTGEKVFLECVQDMDHENMFWYRQDPGLGLRLIYFSYDVKMKEKGDIPEGYSVSREKKERFSLILESASTNQTSMYLCASRTDRGAGETQYFGPGTRLLVL.

This clone has a handful of counts. The gene calls are TRBV30 and TRBJ1-2; no definite D call. CDR3 length equals 12 residues. Per germline, CDR1 GTSNPN and CDR2 SVGIG (reference sequence). Trimming removed 3 bases from V and 13 bases from J, with 18 bases in between. CDR3 bases: TGTGCCTGGAGCTATCAAGGGAGGCCTGGCACCTTC. This sequence encodes CAWSYQGRPGTF.

The chain joins TRBV5-6 to TRBJ2-3; D ambiguous. CDR3 length equals 13 residues. The V end lost 5 bases, the J end lost 6 bases, and 13 bases lay between the germline ends. Germline V gene sequence: CDR1 SGHDT, CDR2 YYEEEE. The CDR3 is CASSRRESDTQYF. The DNA of the CDR3 is TGTGCCAGCAGTCGTCGAGAATCGGATACGCAGTATTTT.

This chain links TRBV28 with TRBJ2-5; 10 nucleotides match TRBD2. Germline assignment: CDR1 MDHEN and CDR2 SYDVKM. The trim removed 8 bases at V and 2 bases at J, leaving 5 bases unmatched. There are 14 residues in the CDR3. Here the CDR3 DNA reads TGTGCCAGCGGGGGACTAGCGCCTCAAGAGACCCAGTACTTC. This codes for CASGGLAPQETQYF.

This CDR3 reads CASSPTAGATDSPLHF. The DNA of the CDR3 is TGTGCCAGCAGCCCAACCGCAGGGGCGACGGATTCACCCCTCCACTTT. The chain joins TRBV4-2 to TRBJ1-6, with D maybe TRBD1 (6 bases). Trimming pared 4 bases from V and 8 bases from J, leaving 18 bases between. Germline loops: CDR1 LGHNA, CDR2 YNFKEQ. This CDR3 spans 16 amino acids.

The genes are TRBV6-5 and TRBJ2-2, with 8 positions matching TRBD1. The CDR3 extends over 15 amino acids. The V segment lost 7 bases and the J segment 2 bases; nucleotides outside the gene matches: 6. CDR1 is MNHEY and CDR2 is SVGAGI in the germline V gene. This chain's CDR3 is CASIPGQVNTGELFF. CDR3 sequence (DNA): TGTGCCAGCATCCCGGGACAGGTTAACACCGGGGAGCTGTTTTTT.

The V gene is TRBV5-1, the J gene TRBJ2-3; 12 nucleotides line up with TRBD1. With 5 bases clipped from V and 3 bases from J, the junction kept 7 bases outside the gene matches. Germline V gene lookup returns CDR1 SGHRS and CDR2 YFSETQ. This CDR3 has 16 amino acids. The CDR3 nucleotides are TGCGCCAGCAGACTAACGGGACAGGGGGCAACAGATACGCAGTATTTT. This gives the protein CASRLTGQGATDTQYF.

DNA of the CDR3: TGTGCCAGCAGTTTGAGTCCGGGACAGAGCTCCTATAATTCACCCCTCCACTTT. Translated: CASSLSPGQSSYNSPLHF. The chain joins TRBV28 to TRBJ1-6; TRBD1 agrees at 7 bases. The CDR3 spans 18 residues. The germline V gene has CDR1 MDHEN and CDR2 SYDVKM. V lost 3 bases and J lost 0; bases outside the gene matches: 8.

This clone was seen a single time. The genes are TRBV28 and TRBJ1-5, with D unresolved. There are 15 residues in the CDR3. Per the germline V gene, CDR1 is MDHEN and CDR2 is SYDVKM. The V and J ends lost 7 bases and 2 bases respectively, with 15 bases between them. The CDR3 region has the DNA TGTGCCAGCACCTTAGCATGGGTTCGCAATCAGCCCCAGCATTTT. Translation: CASTLAWVRNQPQHF.

This clone was seen a few times. The rearrangement joins TRBV4-3 to TRBJ1-4; perhaps TRBD1 as D (5 bases). Per germline, CDR1 LGHNA and CDR2 YSLEER. The CDR3 is made up of 16 amino acids. Trimming removed 2 bases from V and 8 bases from J, with 18 bases in between. The CDR3 region has the DNA TGCGCCAGCAGCCAACTTCACAGGACCGGGGGGGAAAAACTGTTTTTT. It yields the protein CASSQLHRTGGEKLFF.

This clone showed up just once. The genes are TRBV5-1 and TRBJ2-2; TRBD2 might be the D (6 bases). Deletions cut 5 bases from V and 2 bases from J, with 13 bases between. Germline V gene lookup returns CDR1 SGHRS and CDR2 YFSETQ. The CDR3 runs to 15 residues. CDR3 loop: CASRIGTLNTGELFF. The CDR3 DNA sequence: TGCGCCAGCAGAATCGGGACTCTCAACACCGGGGAGCTGTTTTTT.

The chain combines TRBV10-3 with TRBJ1-1, with 9 bases aligning to TRBD1. This CDR3 contains 12 residues. Germline CDR1 reads ENHRY; CDR2 reads SYGVKD. V lost 4 bases, J lost 8 bases, and 2 bases stayed unmatched. CDR3 amino acids: CAISGGQGEAFF. CDR3 bases: TGTGCCATCAGTGGGGGACAGGGCGAAGCTTTCTTT.

The CDR3, as DNA: TGCGCCAGCAGCTTACAGGGAGCTTATTCACCCCTCCACTTT. This gives the protein CASSLQGAYSPLHF. This chain joins TRBV5-1 and TRBJ1-6; possible D gene TRBD1, 6 bases. The CDR3 totals 14 residues. With 2 bases removed from V and 8 bases from J, the gap between germline ends came to 11 bases. The germline V gene has CDR1 SGHRS and CDR2 YFSETQ.

This chain links TRBV19 with TRBJ2-3; TRBD2 agrees at 7 bases. CDR3 size: 17 residues. V dropped 7 bases and J dropped 2; count of bases not matched to a gene: 15. Germline lookup yields CDR1 LNHDA and CDR2 SQIVND (reference sequence). CDR3 sequence: CASTPWSGAPYTDTQYF. In DNA, the CDR3 is TGTGCCAGTACCCCGTGGAGCGGGGCCCCCTACACAGATACGCAGTATTTT.

This chain uses TRBV12-3 or TRBV12-4 with TRBJ1-1; D is uncertain. The V gene lost 2 bases and the J gene lost 1 base, with 5 bases spanning the gap. The CDR3 spans 13 residues. DNA for the CDR3: TGTGCCAGCAGTTTACCTCCGAACACTGAAGCTTTCTTT. Translation: CASSLPPNTEAFF.

This clone was seen more than once but under ten times. This chain uses TRBV5-6 with TRBJ2-5; 7 bases align to TRBD1. The trim removed 0 bases at V and 5 bases at J, leaving 1 base unmatched. Germline CDR1 SGHDT, CDR2 YYEEEE. This CDR3 has 13 residues. CDR3 coding DNA: TGTGCCAGCAGCTTGGCAGGGGGTGAGACCCAGTACTTC. Amino acid sequence: CASSLAGGETQYF.

The chain links TRBV27 to TRBJ1-5; unclear D gene. V lost 3 bases, J lost 4 bases, and 10 bases lay in between. Per germline, CDR1 MNHEY and CDR2 SMNVEV (reference sequence). The CDR3 consists of 14 residues. The CDR3 is CASSFSSGNQPQHF. In DNA form, the CDR3 reads TGTGCCAGCAGTTTCAGTTCGGGAAATCAGCCCCAGCATTTT.